Below, one T cell receptor (beta chain) is given with its context. Its antigen is undetermined. From 5'RACE with constant-segment primers came TCR alpha and TCR beta cDNA libraries that carried sample barcodes and UMIs. One entry per CDR3 protein, called by TCRdb with MiXCR from the 5' RACE reads. Altogether about 560,000 distinct CDR3 sequences are present, around a sixth being singletons, with the ten largest covering around 7.8%. The sample originates from a study of T-cell memory formation after mild COVID-19. Study-level information: TCR clusters were mostly donor specific. Findings and limits, study-wide: While clones contracting from day 15 to 85 were balanced between CD4 and CD8, later expanders leaned CD4+. The finding that pre-infection memory included some responding clones suggested that cross-reactive memory joined.

CDR3 size: 14 residues. CDR1 and CDR2 (germline): SEHNR, FQNEAQ (reference sequence). Losses at the gene ends were 3 bases for V and 6 bases for J; bases not matched to a gene: 6. The sample comprised PBMCs or a T cell subset sorted from them (not recorded which). This chain links TRBV7-9 with TRBJ2-7, with TRBD1 matching 9 bases. This TCR was recovered from an adult woman who had mild COVID-19 (a few samples of this study predate the infection). Cell type and time point are not known. The CDR3 loop reads CASSLGQGIGEQYF. The CDR3 DNA reads TGTGCCAGCAGCTTGGGACAGGGAATCGGCGAGCAGTACTTC.